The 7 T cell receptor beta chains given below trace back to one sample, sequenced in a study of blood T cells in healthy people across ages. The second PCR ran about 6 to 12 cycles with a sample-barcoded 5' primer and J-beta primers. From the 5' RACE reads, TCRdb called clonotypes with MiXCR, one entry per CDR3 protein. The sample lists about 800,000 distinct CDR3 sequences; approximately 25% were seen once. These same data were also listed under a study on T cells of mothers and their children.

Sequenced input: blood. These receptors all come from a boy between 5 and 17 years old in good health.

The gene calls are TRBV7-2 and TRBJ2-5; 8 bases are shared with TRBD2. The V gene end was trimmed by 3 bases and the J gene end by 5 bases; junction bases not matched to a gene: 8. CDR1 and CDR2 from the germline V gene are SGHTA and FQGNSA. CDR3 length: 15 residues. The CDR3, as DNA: TGTGCCAGCAGCTTCCGGGGGGGGCTCTGGGAGACCCAGTACTTC. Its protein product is CASSFRGGLWETQYF.

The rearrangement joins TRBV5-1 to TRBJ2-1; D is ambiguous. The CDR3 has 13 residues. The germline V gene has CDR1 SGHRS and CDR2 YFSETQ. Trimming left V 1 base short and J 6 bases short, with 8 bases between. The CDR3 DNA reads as TGCGCCAGCAGCTTGAGAGGAATCAATGAGCAGTTCTTC. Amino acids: CASSLRGINEQFF.

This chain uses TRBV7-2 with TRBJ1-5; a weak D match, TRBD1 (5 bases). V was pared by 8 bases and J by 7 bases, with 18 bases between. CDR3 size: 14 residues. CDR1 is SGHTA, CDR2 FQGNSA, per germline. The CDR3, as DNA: TGTGCCAGCGGTTTCCTGGGGGAGGGACAGCCCCAGCATTTT. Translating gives CASGFLGEGQPQHF. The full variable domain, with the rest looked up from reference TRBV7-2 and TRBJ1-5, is GAGVSQSPSNKVTEKGKDVELRCDPISGHTALYWYRQSLGQGLEFLIYFQGNSAPDKSGLPSDRFSAERTGGSVSTLTIQRTQQEDSAVYLCASGFLGEGQPQHFGDGTRLSIL.

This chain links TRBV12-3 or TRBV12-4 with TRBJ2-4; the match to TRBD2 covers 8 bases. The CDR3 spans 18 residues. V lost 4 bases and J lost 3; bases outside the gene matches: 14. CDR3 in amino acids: CASSSGGLAAGGKNIQYF. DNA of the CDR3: TGTGCCAGCAGTTCCGGGGGGCTAGCGGCGGGGGGCAAAAACATTCAGTACTTC.

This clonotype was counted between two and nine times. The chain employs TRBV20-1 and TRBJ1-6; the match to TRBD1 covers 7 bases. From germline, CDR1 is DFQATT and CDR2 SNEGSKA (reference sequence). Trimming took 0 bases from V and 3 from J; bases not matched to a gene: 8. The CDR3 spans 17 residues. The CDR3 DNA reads TGCAGTGCTAGAGATCAGGGGGGGACATTCTATAATTCACCCCTCCACTTT. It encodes CSARDQGGTFYNSPLHF.

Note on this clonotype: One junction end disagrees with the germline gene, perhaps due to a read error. The CDR3 reads CASSSGTYDYGYTF. The CDR3, as DNA: TGCGCCAGCAGCTCCGGGACGTATGACTATGGCTACACCTTC. The chain combines TRBV7-9 with TRBJ1-2, with D possibly matching TRBD1 (5 bases). Looked up from germline, CDR1 is SEHNR and CDR2 is FQNEAQ (reference sequence). CDR3 size: 14 residues.

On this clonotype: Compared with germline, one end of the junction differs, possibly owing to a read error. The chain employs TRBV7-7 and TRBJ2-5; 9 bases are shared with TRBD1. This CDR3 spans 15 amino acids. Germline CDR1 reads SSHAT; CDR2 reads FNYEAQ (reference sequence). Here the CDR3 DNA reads TGTGCTAGCAGCCGTATCACAGGGGGCGGCGAGACCCAGTACTTC. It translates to CASSRITGGGETQYF.